This is a list of T cell receptor beta chains from one sample in a study of Graves' ophthalmopathy and Graves' hyperthyroidism. TCRdb processed the multiplex PCR reads anew with MiXCR; each CDR3 protein has one entry. The sample yields 150,000 to 200,000 distinct CDR3 sequences, 30% to 45% seen once. The sample consisted of peripheral blood. The receptors were sampled from a woman aged 40 to 50 with Graves' ophthalmopathy. Both conserved end residues are part of each CDR3. Each record gives: V gene, J gene, clone size, D gene, CDR3 protein, CDR3 DNA. A D gene is named only where the DNA matches it firmly. Size is stated for part of the rows, as once, few or many counts, or as a class when the clone is expanded.

TRBV2	TRBJ1-2	many	NA	CASSERTDANYGYTF	TGTGCCAGCAGTGAAAGGACGGATGCTAACTATGGCTACACCTTC
TRBV6-5	TRBJ1-2	many	NA	CASSSGVGGYTF	TGTGCCAGCAGTTCAGGGGTGGGTGGCTACACCTTC
TRBV6-5	TRBJ1-2	medium-sized	NA	CASIYRLGFNYGYTF	TGTGCCAGCATCTACCGGCTGGGTTTTAACTATGGCTACACCTTC
TRBV28	TRBJ1-2	NA	NA	CASSGGYGYTF	TGTGCCAGCAGTGGGGGGTATGGCTACACCTTC
TRBV6-5	TRBJ2-7	many	NA	CASSSLTSAYEQYF	TGTGCCAGCAGTTCCCTAACAAGCGCCTACGAGCAGTACTTC
TRBV7-9	TRBJ1-2	many	NA	CASSLRKNCGYTF	TGTGCCAGCAGCTTACGGAAGAACTGTGGCTACACCTTC
TRBV6-1	TRBJ2-7	many	NA	CASSEGTARVEQYF	TGTGCCAGCAGTGAAGGGACAGCCCGGGTCGAGCAGTACTTC
TRBV7-2	TRBJ2-7	NA	NA	CASSLDRSEQYF	TGTGCCAGCAGCTTAGACAGGAGTGAGCAGTACTTC
TRBV6-1	TRBJ2-7	many	NA	CASSESRGDPYEQYF	TGTGCCAGCAGTGAATCCCGCGGAGACCCCTACGAGCAGTACTTC
TRBV7-2	TRBJ1-2	once	NA	CASSLFGRAYGYTF	TGTGCCAGCAGCTTATTCGGGCGAGCCTATGGCTACACCTTC
TRBV12-3/TRBV12-4	TRBJ1-1	NA	NA	CASSLQGVVNTEAFF	TGTGCCAGCAGTTTACAGGGAGTCGTGAACACTGAAGCTTTCTTT
TRBV7-2	TRBJ2-7	many	NA	CASSFRDPALGEQYF	TGTGCCAGCAGCTTCCGGGACCCGGCACTTGGTGAGCAGTACTTC
TRBV6-1	TRBJ2-7	many	TRBD1	CASSASGTGAYEQYF	TGTGCCAGCAGTGCGTCCGGGACAGGGGCTTACGAGCAGTACTTC
TRBV6-1	TRBJ2-7	NA	TRBD2	CASSDPGLASPVYF	TGTGCCAGCAGTGACCCGGGACTAGCCTCTCCGGTGTACTTC
TRBV5-1	TRBJ2-7	NA	NA	CASSFRVADNYEQYF	TGCGCCAGCAGCTTTAGAGTAGCGGACAACTACGAGCAGTACTTC
TRBV19	TRBJ1-1	NA	NA	CASTQTENTEAFF	TGTGCCAGTACTCAAACGGAGAACACTGAAGCTTTCTTT
TRBV12-3/TRBV12-4	TRBJ1-5	many	NA	CASSLAGDSNQPQHF	TGTGCCAGCAGTTTAGCCGGGGATAGCAATCAGCCCCAGCATTTT
TRBV19	TRBJ2-2	many	NA	CASSFGVSGELFF	TGTGCCAGTAGTTTCGGAGTGAGCGGGGAGCTGTTTTTT
TRBV7-8	TRBJ2-5	many	TRBD1	CASSSDRGPETQYF	TGTGCCAGCAGCTCGGACAGGGGGCCAGAGACCCAGTACTTC
TRBV11-1	TRBJ2-7	many	TRBD2	CASSSPTSGSSRGTYEQYF	TGTGCCAGCAGCTCACCGACTAGCGGGAGCTCAAGGGGAACCTACGAGCAGTACTTC
TRBV9	TRBJ1-2	many	TRBD1	CASSYLDRLDGYTF	TGTGCCAGCAGCTACCTGGACAGGTTGGATGGCTACACCTTC